This T cell receptor beta chain was obtained from a study of molecular identifiers for immune sequencing clone quantification. After removal of 10 bases from V and 0 bases from J, the junction contained 10 bases not matched to a gene. The CDR3 is made up of 15 amino acids. Germline CDR1 MNHEY, CDR2 SVGEGT. Each CDR3 protein is one row after TCRdb ran MiXCR on the PCR reads. The table includes a few hundred thousand distinct CDR3 sequences, about 26% detected once. J is TRBJ1-2 and V is TRBV6-2 or TRBV6-3; TRBD1 aligns across 8 bases. Sequencing used naive CD8+ T cells from blood, with Jurkat cell RNA spiked in. As for subset: FACS-sorted CD8+CD4-CCR7+CD45RA+ naive T cells. The sequence came from a human donor in good health. Some libraries in this study had Jurkat cell RNA spiked in. The CDR3 reads CATLTGQGTNYGYTF. The CDR3 nucleotides read TGTGCCACCCTGACCGGACAGGGAACTAACTATGGCTACACCTTC.